This T cell receptor (beta chain) is drawn from a study of long-term antiretroviral therapy in people with HIV. Whole-study results and caveats: Pre-ART-expanded clones dominated the repertoire at all time points. Blood obtained between the mid-2000s and the late 2010s may reflect older ART regimens.

V lost 4 bases, J lost 8 bases, and 15 bases lay in between. The CDR3 has 14 amino acids. Germline CDR1 and CDR2: SGHDT and YYEEEE. The table lists this clone with a few counts. The antigen remains undetermined. At survey level, the immunoSEQ assay was run in its v3.0 version. TCRdb's copy holds only in-frame clones and misses some; the assay was immunoSEQ multiplex PCR. The sample yields 30,000 to 40,000 clones, approximately 79% seen once. This chain joins TRBV5-6 and TRBJ1-4, with a tentative D call TRBD1 (5 bases). This receptor was obtained from a man younger than 35 with HIV. This specimen consisted of unsorted PBMCs, obtained 1.5 years after starting antiretroviral therapy. The CDR3 loop reads CASSASGTEEKLFF. In nucleotides, the CDR3 is TGTGCCAGCAGCGCCTCCGGGACGGAAGAAAAACTGTTTTTT.